The 9 T cell receptor beta chains presented below share a single source sample, sequenced in a study of blood T cell repertoires in COVID-19. Sequencing was performed with immunoSEQ multiplex PCR; in TCRdb, only in-frame clones are kept and a portion is missing. The data contain fewer than 350,000 clones, roughly 90% of them singletons. Sequencing was done on a sample of PBMCs or T cells enriched from blood (not recorded which). The receptors stem from a man aged 35 to 55 who had been exposed to COVID-19.

The chain couples TRBV12-5 to TRBJ2-1; 9 bases align to TRBD2. The CDR3 is 16 amino acids. Trimming cost V 6 bases and J 2 bases; bases outside gene matches: 8. Germline CDR1 and CDR2: LGHNT and FRNRAP. Here the CDR3 DNA reads TGTGCTAGTGGATATAGCGGGAGATTGGCCTACAATGAGCAGTTCTTC. Protein sequence: CASGYSGRLAYNEQFF.

This chain connects TRBV7-9 to TRBJ1-2, with TRBD1 as a possible D gene (6 bases). This CDR3 comprises 15 residues. Germline V gene sequence: CDR1 SEHNR, CDR2 FQNEAQ (reference sequence). V was pared by 1 base and J by 7 bases, with 16 bases between. This chain's CDR3 is CASSLDLGAGSGYTF. The DNA for the CDR3 is TGTGCCAGCAGCTTAGACCTGGGGGCAGGGTCTGGCTACACCTTC.

DNA for the CDR3: TGTGCCAGCACCTCGAGGGGGCGTTTTGAAGCTTTCTTT. It translates to CASTSRGRFEAFF. The rearrangement uses TRBV3-1 (or the pseudogene TRBV3-2) and TRBJ1-1, with TRBD1 matching over 7 bases. The V gene end was trimmed by 7 bases and the J gene end by 7 bases; junction bases not matched to a gene: 9. The CDR3 totals 13 residues. The V gene's germline CDR1 is LGHDT and CDR2 YNNKEL (reference sequence).

The chain recombines TRBV29-1 with TRBJ2-1; D might be TRBD1 (5 bases). Germline V CDR1 and CDR2: SQVTM, ANQGSEA. This CDR3 region has 14 residues. The V and J ends lost 4 bases and 0 bases respectively, with 10 bases between them. CDR3 coding DNA: TGCAGCGTTGCCGGCAGGGCCTCCTACAATGAGCAGTTCTTC. As protein: CSVAGRASYNEQFF.

This clone appeared a few times. The V gene is TRBV29-1, the J gene TRBJ2-5; D not resolved. From germline, CDR1 is SQVTM and CDR2 ANQGSEA. Trimming removed 0 bases at V and 1 base at J, with 9 bases between. CDR3 size: 14 residues. CDR3 loop: CSVEDAAIQETQYF. Written as DNA, the CDR3 is TGCAGCGTTGAAGATGCGGCAATCCAAGAGACCCAGTACTTC.

V is TRBV19 and J is TRBJ1-1, with D unresolved. CDR3 length: 14 residues. V lost 2 bases, J lost 6 bases, and 13 bases lay in between. Germline CDR1 LNHDA, CDR2 SQIVND (reference sequence). CDR3 residues: CASSILLESSEAFF. The CDR3 DNA follows: TGTGCCAGTAGTATACTTTTAGAATCGTCTGAAGCTTTCTTT.

J is TRBJ2-7 and V is TRBV5-1; TRBD2 matches at 8 bases. The germline V gene has CDR1 SGHRS and CDR2 YFSETQ. With 5 bases clipped from V and 4 bases from J, the junction kept 5 bases outside the gene matches. The CDR3 is 13 residues long. CDR3 amino acids: CASRATGGYEQYF. CDR3 nucleotides: TGCGCCAGCAGGGCTACGGGAGGGTACGAGCAGTACTTC.

The V and J genes are TRBV20-1 and TRBJ2-1; D gene ambiguous. The CDR3 totals 11 residues. From germline, CDR1 is DFQATT and CDR2 SNEGSKA (reference sequence). The V end lost 5 bases, the J end lost 10 bases, and 12 bases lay between the germline ends. The CDR3 sequence is CSALRLREQFF. Written as DNA, the CDR3 is TGCAGTGCTCTTAGACTGAGAGAGCAGTTCTTC.

The J gene is TRBJ2-7, the V gene TRBV28; D is possibly TRBD1 (6 bases). This CDR3 contains 13 residues. The germline gives CDR1 MDHEN, CDR2 SYDVKM. The V end lost 10 bases, the J end lost 0 bases, and 13 bases lay between the germline ends. CDR3 nucleotide sequence: TGTGCCATCCGCGGACAGAGCTCCTACGAGCAGTACTTC. It translates to CAIRGQSSYEQYF. The variable domain in full, completed from reference TRBV28 and TRBJ2-7, reads DVKVTQSSRYLVKRTGEKVFLECVQDMDHENMFWYRQDPGLGLRLIYFSYDVKMKEKGDIPEGYSVSREKKERFSLILESASTNQTSMYLCAIRGQSSYEQYFGPGTRLTVT.